This record concerns one TCR beta chain sequence. Its antigen has not been determined. No base quality information exists; no much larger clone differs at one position. The meaning of the sample's treatment or condition label: in vitro stimulation with specific CMV peptide epitopes to enrich CMV-specific T cells. From the cysteine through the phenylalanine, the CDR3 covers 15 amino acids. The read is trimmed to its CDR3 DNA, 45 bases read in frame from base 1. V is reduced by 5 bases and J by 6 bases, leaving a spacing of 19 bases between them. As encoded in the germline V gene, CDR1 is MNHEY while CDR2 is SVGEGT. These data belong to a study of T cell repertoires in cytomegalovirus infection (dated by TCRdb to about 2019). Study-wide context: Peptide stimulations targeted recently identified HLA-C-restricted CMV epitopes, whose presentation resists viral immunomodulation, together with well-studied HLA-B-restricted epitopes. Donor HLA type was relevant to the analysis, as public TCR beta signatures indicated carriage of CMV infection together with the matching HLA type. The study at large found these results: Carriers of CMV infection plus the relevant HLA type were discriminated by the cumulative frequency of public TCR beta family members in the study cohort and in an independent roughly 370-donor cohort. The ex vivo response was dominated by HLA-C-restricted CMV-specific TCR beta clonotypes, and the single most frequent clonotype in two of eight donors was supplied by these HLA-C-restricted clonotypes.

The sequencer listed for this sample is Illumina HiSeq 1500. TCRdb took the public reads, trimmed them with fastp at Q25, ran MiXCR for clone calling and kept in-frame beta chains. When rows share a CDR3 protein, they turn into one entry using the most common DNA and genes. Recorded for this sample are hundreds of thousands of distinct CDR3 sequences; roughly 46% of them occurred a single time. The ten largest clones take up about 39% of the sample. The sequencing used cultured PBMCs, collected from culture after CMV antigen stimulation. Recombination linked TRBV6-2 or TRBV6-3 to TRBJ1-2; there is no confident call for the D gene. This receptor was taken from a human donor in good health (CMV status not recorded). Some clones in this sample may be carry-over from other donors' samples. The CDR3 region reads CASSPDLSFSDGYTF. At the DNA level, the sequence is TGTGCCAGCAGTCCCGATTTGAGTTTCAGTGATGGCTACACCTTC.